Sequencing of this TCR beta chain was carried out in a study of identical twins. This clonotype has ten or more counts. TCRdb redid the calling of the 5' RACE reads with MiXCR, one entry per CDR3 protein. The repertoire includes roughly 190,000 distinct CDR3 sequences, approximately 15% of them detected once, and less than 45% sits in the top ten. The same data also went into a second study, on T cells expressing NK-cell markers.

This receptor was taken from a woman under 30 in good health. The sample was CD8+ T cells sorted from blood.

The CDR3 coding sequence is TGCAGCGTTGAAGATAGGGCAGGGAGGTACGAGCAGTACTTC. Translation gives CSVEDRAGRYEQYF. The chain has TRBV29-1 and TRBJ2-7; D possibly corresponds to TRBD2 (6 bases). The V gene lost 0 bases and the J gene lost 4 bases, with 13 bases spanning the gap. Looked up from germline, CDR1 is SQVTM and CDR2 is ANQGSEA. There are 14 residues in the CDR3.